A selection of T cell receptor beta chains follows, all from one sample in a study of T cell responses to AZD1222 COVID-19 vaccine. Sequencing used immunoSEQ multiplex PCR; TCRdb keeps in-frame clones, though not all of them. The table includes some 120,000 clones, about 87% detected once. The sample consisted of peripheral blood, taken on day 0 of AZD1222 vaccination. Receptor source: an adult in good health. The conserved cysteine and the conserved F or W are not part of the CDR3 here. Fields, in order: J gene, V gene, CDR3 protein.

>TRBJ2-2|TRBV6-2/TRBV6-3
ASSYRSGNTGELF
>TRBJ2-2|TRBV9
ASSPSGEANTGELF
>TRBJ1-6|TRBV28
ASRVFYNSPLH
>TRBJ2-2|TRBV15
ATSRDRGGTGELF
>TRBJ1-5|TRBV30
AWSVGGRQPQH
>TRBJ2-3|TRBV5-3
ARSRAGDSSTDTQY
>TRBJ2-7|TRBV5-1
ASSFNPSSRGQGILYEQY
>TRBJ2-5|TRBV7-9
ASSRTGTGGRETQY
>TRBJ2-2|TRBV12-5
ASGLVAGHGELF
>TRBJ2-2|TRBV10-3
AISEVGQGVAGELF
>TRBJ1-1|TRBV10-3
AISDGLNTEAF
>TRBJ2-7|TRBV28
ASSFIGTSGRASYEQY
>TRBJ2-1|TRBV7-2
ASSPQAGGPNEQF
>TRBJ1-4|TRBV27
ASSLREQEKLF
>TRBJ1-5|TRBV6-1
ASSEMMGQGAFQPQH
>TRBJ2-1|TRBV28
ASRASGDNEQF
>TRBJ1-4|TRBV24-1
ATSDPTGPRPEKLF
>TRBJ1-4|TRBV28
ASSFYRGATNEKLF
>TRBJ1-2|TRBV7-9
ASSLGQATNYGYT
>TRBJ1-1|TRBV12-3/TRBV12-4
ASSLAGDTEAF
>TRBJ1-2|TRBV7-3
ASSLPGAYGYT
>TRBJ1-2|TRBV27
ASRLTGVKGYT
>TRBJ2-2|TRBV4-1
ASSQDLGDQNTGELF
>TRBJ1-1|TRBV7-9
ASSLVQSGVGNTEAF
>TRBJ1-2|TRBV2
ASTLAWWQGASGYT
>TRBJ2-5|TRBV5-4
ASSPLEGARETQY
>TRBJ1-2|TRBV24-1
ATSDRDPSPGQGLYGYT
>TRBJ2-5|TRBV5-1
ASSLGRGGETQY
>TRBJ2-1|TRBV19
ASSPRSLTYNEQF
>TRBJ1-1|TRBV7-2
ASSLVLLNTEAF
>TRBJ1-4|TRBV28
ASRRIGGDNEKLF
>TRBJ1-1|TRBV11-2
ASSLGQITEAF